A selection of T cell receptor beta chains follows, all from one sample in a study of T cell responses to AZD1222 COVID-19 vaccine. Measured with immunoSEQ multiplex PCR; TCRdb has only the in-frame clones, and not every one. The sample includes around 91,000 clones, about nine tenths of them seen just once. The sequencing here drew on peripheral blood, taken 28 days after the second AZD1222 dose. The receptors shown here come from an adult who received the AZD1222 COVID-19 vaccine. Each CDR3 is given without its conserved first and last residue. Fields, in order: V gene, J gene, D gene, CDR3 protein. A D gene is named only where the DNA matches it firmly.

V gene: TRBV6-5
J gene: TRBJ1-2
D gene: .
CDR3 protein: ASSSGINSGWGYT

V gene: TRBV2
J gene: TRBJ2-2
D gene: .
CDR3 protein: ASSVGGGIAGELF

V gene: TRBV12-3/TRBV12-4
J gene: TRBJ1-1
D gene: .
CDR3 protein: ASSPGTITEAF

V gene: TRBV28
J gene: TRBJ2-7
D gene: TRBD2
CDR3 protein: ASRHGTSGRVSYEQY

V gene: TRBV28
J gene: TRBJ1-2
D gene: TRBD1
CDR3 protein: ASGTGQRNYGYT

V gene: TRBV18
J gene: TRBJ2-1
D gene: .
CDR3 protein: ASSPPSGPGSVQF

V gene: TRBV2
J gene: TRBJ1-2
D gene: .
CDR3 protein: ASKESNYGYT

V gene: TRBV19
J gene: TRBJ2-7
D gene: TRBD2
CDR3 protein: ASSLREGPRDEQY

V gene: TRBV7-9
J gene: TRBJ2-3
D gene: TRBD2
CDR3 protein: ASSLWRQRETDTQY

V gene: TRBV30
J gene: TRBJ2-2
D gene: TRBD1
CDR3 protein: AWSSFRDRGRSTGELF

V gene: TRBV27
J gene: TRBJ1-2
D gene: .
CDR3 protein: ASSLNRVKYGYT

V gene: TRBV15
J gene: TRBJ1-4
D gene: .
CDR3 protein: ATSRGLQGSTNEKLF

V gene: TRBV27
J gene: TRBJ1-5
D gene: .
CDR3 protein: VSRLSANQPQH

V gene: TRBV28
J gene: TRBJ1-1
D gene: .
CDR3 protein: ASSPQGPGWTEAF

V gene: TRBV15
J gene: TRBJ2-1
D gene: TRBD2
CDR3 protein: ATSRDRLAGNNEQF

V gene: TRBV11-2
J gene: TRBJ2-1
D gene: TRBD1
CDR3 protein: ASSDGTGYNEQF

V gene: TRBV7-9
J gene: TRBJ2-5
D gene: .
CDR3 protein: ASSPKGGRFKETQY

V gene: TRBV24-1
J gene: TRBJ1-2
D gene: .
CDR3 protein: ATGGESYNYGYT

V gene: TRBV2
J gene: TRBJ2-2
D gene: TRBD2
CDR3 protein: ASTGLANTGELF

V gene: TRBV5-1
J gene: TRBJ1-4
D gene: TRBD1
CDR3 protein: ASSLTKGAGNEKLF

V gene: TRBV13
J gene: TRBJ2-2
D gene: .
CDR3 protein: ASSLHGNTGELF

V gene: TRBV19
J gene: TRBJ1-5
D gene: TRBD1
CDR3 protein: ASSGRQGSQPQH

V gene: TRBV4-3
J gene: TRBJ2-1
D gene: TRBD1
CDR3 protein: ASSQDRAGGEDNEQF

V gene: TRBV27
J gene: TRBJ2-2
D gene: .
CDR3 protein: ASSWGSPINTGELF

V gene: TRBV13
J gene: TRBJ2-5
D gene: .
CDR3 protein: ASSAWGLETQY